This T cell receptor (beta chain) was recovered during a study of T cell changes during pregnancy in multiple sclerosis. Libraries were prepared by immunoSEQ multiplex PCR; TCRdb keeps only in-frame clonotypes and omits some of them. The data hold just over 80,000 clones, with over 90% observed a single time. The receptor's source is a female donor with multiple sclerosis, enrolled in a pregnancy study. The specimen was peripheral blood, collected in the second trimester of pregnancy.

CDR3 DNA: TGTGCCTGGAGTGCTCCGGGTTACGCTGAAGCTTTCTTT. Translation gives CAWSAPGYAEAFF. The chain has TRBV30 and TRBJ1-1; the D is unclear. This CDR3 region has 13 residues. Looked up from germline, CDR1 is GTSNPN and CDR2 is SVGIG (reference sequence). The germline V and J ends were trimmed by 1 base and 6 bases, with 12 bases remaining between them.